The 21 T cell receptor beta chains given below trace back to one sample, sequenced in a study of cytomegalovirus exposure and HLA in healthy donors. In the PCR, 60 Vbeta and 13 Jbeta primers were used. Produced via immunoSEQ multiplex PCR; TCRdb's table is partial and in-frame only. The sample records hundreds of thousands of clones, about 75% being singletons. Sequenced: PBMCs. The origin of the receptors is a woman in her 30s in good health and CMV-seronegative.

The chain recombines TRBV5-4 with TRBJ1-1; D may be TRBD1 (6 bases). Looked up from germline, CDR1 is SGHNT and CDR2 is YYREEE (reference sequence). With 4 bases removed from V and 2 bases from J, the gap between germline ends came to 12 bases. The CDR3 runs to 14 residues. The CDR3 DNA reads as TGTGCCAGCAGCAGAGGCGGGGGCAACACTGAAGCTTTCTTT. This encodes CASSRGGGNTEAFF.

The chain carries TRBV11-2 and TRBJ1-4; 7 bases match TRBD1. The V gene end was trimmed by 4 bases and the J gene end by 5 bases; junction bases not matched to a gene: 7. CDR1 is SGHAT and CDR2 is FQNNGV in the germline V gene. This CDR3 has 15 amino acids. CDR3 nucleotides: TGTGCCAGCAGCTCCCAACAGGGGAAGAATGAAAAACTGTTTTTT. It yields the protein CASSSQQGKNEKLFF.

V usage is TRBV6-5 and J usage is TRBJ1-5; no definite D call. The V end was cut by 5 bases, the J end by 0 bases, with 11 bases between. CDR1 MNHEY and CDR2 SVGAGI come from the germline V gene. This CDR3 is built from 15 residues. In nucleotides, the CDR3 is TGTGCCAGCAGTGGGTGGGCCTATAGCAATCAGCCCCAGCATTTT. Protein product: CASSGWAYSNQPQHF.

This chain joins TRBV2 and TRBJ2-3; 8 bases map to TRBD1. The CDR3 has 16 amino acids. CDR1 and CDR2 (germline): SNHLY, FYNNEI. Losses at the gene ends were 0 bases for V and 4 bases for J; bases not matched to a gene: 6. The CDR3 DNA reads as TGTGCCAGCAGTGAAGCAAGGACAGGGCCGTCAGATACGCAGTATTTT. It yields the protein CASSEARTGPSDTQYF.

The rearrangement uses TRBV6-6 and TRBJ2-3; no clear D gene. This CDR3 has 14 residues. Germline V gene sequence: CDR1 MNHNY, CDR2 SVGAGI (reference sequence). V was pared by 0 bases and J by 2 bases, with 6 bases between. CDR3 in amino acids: CASSYSHVTDTQYF. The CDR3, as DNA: TGTGCCAGCAGTTACTCTCATGTCACAGATACGCAGTATTTT.

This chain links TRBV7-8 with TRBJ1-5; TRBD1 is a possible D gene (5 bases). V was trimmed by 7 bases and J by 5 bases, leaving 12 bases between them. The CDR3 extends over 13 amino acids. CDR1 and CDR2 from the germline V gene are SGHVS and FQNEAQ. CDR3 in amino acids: CASTEWGDQPQHF. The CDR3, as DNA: TGTGCCAGCACCGAGTGGGGGGATCAGCCCCAGCATTTT.

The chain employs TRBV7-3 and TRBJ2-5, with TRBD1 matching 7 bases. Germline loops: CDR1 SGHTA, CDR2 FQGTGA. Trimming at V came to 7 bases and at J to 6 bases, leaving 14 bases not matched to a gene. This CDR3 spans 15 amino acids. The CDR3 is CASMDATGPWQTQYF. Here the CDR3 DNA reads TGTGCCAGCATGGATGCGACAGGGCCATGGCAGACCCAGTACTTC.

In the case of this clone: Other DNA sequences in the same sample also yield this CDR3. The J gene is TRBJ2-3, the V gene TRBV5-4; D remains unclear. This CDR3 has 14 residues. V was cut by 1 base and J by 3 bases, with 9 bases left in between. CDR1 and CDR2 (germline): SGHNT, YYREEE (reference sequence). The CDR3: CASSLLRKTDTQYF. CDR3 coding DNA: TGTGCCAGCAGCTTGCTCAGGAAGACAGATACGCAGTATTTT.

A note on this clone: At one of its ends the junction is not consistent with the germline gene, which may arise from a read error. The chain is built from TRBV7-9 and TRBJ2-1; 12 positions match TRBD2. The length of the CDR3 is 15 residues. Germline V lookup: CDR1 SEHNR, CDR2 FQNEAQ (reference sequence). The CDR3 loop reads CSSRPLAGGRDEQFF. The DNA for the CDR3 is TGTTCCAGCAGGCCACTAGCGGGGGGCCGGGATGAGCAGTTCTTC.

CDR3 sequence reads: CASSLAVGSEAFF. CDR3 nucleotides: TGCGCCAGCAGCTTGGCGGTAGGGAGTGAAGCTTTCTTT. The V and J genes are TRBV5-1 and TRBJ1-1, with no clear D. V was clipped by 0 bases and J by 7 bases, with 10 bases between them. CDR1 is SGHRS and CDR2 is YFSETQ in the germline V gene. The CDR3 has 13 amino acids.

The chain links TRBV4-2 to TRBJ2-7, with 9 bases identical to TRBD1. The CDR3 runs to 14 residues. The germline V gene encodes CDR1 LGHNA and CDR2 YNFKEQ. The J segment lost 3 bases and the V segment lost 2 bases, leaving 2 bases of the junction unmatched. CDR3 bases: TGTGCCAGCAGCCAATCGGGACAGGGCTACGAGCAGTACTTC. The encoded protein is CASSQSGQGYEQYF.

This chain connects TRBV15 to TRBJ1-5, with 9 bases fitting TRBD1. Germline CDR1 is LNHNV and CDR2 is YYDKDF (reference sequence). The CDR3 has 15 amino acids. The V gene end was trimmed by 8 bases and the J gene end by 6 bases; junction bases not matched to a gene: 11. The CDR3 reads CATGIPGQGFQPQHF. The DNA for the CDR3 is TGTGCCACCGGAATACCGGGACAGGGTTTTCAGCCCCAGCATTTT.

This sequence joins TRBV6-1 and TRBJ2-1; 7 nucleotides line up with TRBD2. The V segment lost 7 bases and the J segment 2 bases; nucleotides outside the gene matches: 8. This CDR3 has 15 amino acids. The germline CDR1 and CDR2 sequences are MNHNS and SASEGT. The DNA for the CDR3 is TGTGCCAGCATATTGGGGGGGGTCACCTACAATGAGCAGTTCTTC. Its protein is CASILGGVTYNEQFF.

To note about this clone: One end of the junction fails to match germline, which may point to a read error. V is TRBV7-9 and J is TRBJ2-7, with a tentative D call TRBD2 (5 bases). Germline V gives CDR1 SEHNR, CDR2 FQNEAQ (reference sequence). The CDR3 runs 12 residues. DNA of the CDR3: TGTTCCAGCAGCCCTTCGCGCGGGGAGCAGTACTTC. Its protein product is CSSSPSRGEQYF.

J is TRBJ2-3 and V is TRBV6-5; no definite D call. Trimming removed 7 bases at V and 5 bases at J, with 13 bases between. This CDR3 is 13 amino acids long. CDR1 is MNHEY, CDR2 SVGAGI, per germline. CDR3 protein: CASTLLVQDTQYF. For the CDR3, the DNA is TGTGCCAGCACCCTACTCGTCCAAGATACGCAGTATTTT.

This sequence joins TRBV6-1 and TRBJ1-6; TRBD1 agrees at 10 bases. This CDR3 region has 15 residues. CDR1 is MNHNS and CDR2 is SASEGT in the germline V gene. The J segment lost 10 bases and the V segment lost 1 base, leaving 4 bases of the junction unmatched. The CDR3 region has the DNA TGTGCCAGCAGTGAAGTGGGGACAGGGGAATCACCCCTCCACTTT. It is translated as CASSEVGTGESPLHF.

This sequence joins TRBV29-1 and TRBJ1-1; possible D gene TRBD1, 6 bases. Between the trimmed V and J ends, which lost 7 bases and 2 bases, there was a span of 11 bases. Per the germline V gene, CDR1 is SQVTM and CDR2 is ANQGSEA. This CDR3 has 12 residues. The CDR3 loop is CSAGDINTEAFF. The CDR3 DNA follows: TGCAGCGCCGGGGACATTAACACTGAAGCTTTCTTT.

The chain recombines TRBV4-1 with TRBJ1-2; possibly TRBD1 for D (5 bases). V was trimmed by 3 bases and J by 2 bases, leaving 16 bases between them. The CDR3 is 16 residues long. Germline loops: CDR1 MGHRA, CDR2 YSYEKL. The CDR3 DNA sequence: TGCGCCAGCAGCCAGCCGGGGGGTGACTTCAACTATGGCTACACCTTC. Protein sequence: CASSQPGGDFNYGYTF.

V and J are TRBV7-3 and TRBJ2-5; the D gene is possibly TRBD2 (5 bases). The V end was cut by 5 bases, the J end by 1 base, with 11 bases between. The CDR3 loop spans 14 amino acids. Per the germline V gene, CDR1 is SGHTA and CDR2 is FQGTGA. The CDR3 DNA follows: TGTGCCAGCAGCCCGGGGTCGGGCCAAGAGACCCAGTACTTC. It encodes CASSPGSGQETQYF.

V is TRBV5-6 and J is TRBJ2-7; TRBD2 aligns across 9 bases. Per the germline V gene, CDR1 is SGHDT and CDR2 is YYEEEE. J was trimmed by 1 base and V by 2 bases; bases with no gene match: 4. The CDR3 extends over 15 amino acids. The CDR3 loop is CASSFTSGSSYEQYF. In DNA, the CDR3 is TGTGCCAGCAGCTTTACTAGCGGGTCTTCCTACGAGCAGTACTTC.

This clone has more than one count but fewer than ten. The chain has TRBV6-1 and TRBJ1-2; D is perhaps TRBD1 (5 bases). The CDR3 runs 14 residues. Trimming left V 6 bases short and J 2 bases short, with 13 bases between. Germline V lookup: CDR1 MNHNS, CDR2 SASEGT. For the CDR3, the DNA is TGTGCCAGCAGCCGGGGGTTCGCAAACTATGGCTACACCTTC. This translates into CASSRGFANYGYTF.